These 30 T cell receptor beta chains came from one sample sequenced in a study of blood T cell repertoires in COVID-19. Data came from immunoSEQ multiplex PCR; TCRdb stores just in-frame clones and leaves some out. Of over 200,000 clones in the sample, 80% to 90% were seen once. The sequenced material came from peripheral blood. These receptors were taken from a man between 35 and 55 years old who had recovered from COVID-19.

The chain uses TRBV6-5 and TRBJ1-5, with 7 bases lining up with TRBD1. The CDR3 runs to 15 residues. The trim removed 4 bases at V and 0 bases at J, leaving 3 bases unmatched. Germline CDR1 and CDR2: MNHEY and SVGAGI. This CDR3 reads CASSWDRYSNQPQHF. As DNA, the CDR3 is TGTGCCAGCAGTTGGGACAGATATAGCAATCAGCCCCAGCATTTT.

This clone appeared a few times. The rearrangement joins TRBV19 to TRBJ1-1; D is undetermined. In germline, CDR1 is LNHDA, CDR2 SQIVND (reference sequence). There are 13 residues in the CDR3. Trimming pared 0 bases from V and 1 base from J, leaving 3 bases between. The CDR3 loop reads CASSIDKNTEAFF. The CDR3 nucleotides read TGTGCCAGTAGTATAGACAAGAACACTGAAGCTTTCTTT.

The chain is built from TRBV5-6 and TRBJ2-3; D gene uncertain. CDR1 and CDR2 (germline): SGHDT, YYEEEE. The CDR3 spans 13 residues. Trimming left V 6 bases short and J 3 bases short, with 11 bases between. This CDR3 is CASTLSRTDTQYF. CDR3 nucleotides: TGTGCCAGCACTTTATCGAGGACAGATACGCAGTATTTT.

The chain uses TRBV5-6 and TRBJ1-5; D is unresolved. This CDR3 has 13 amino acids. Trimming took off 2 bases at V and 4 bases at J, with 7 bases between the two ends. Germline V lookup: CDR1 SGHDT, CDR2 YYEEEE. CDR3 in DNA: TGTGCCAGCAGCTTTACCCGGAATCAGCCCCAGCATTTT. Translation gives CASSFTRNQPQHF.

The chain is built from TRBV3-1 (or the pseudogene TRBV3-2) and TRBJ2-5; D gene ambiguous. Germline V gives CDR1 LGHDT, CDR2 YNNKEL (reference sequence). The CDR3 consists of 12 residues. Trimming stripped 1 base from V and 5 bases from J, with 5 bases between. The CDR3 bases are TGTGCCAGCAGCCAAGTGCGGGAGACCCAGTACTTC. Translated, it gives CASSQVRETQYF.

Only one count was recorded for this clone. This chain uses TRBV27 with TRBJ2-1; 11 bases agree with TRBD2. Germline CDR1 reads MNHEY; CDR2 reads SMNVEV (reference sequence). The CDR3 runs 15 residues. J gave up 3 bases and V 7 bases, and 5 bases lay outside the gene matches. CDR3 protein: CASMTGLADYNEQFF. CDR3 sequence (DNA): TGTGCCAGCATGACGGGACTAGCGGACTACAATGAGCAGTTCTTC.

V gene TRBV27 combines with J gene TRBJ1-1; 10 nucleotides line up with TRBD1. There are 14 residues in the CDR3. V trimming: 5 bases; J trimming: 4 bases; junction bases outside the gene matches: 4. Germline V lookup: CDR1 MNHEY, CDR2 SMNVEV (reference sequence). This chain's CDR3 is CASSTDRGFTEAFF. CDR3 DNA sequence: TGTGCCAGCAGTACGGACAGGGGGTTCACTGAAGCTTTCTTT.

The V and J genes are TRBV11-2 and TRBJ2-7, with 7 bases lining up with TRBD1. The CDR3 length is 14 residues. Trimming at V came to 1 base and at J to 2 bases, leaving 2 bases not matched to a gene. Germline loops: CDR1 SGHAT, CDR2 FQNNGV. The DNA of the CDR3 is TGTGCCAGCAGCTTAGGGGACAGCACCTACGAGCAGTACTTC. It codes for CASSLGDSTYEQYF.

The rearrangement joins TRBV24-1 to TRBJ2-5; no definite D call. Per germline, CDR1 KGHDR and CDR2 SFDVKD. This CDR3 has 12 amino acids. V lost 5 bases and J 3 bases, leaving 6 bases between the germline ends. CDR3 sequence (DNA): TGTGCCACCAGTGGAACGGAAGAGACCCAGTACTTC. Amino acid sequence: CATSGTEETQYF.

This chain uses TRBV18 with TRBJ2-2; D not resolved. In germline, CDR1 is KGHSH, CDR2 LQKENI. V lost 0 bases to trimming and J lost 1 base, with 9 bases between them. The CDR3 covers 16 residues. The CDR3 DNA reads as TGTGCCAGCTCACCACCGAAGACTCAGAACACCGGGGAGCTGTTTTTT. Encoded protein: CASSPPKTQNTGELFF.

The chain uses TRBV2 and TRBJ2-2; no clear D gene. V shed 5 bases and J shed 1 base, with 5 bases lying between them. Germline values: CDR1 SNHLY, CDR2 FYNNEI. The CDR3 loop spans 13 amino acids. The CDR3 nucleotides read TGTGCCAGCAGTCTCCGGAACACCGGGGAGCTGTTTTTT. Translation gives CASSLRNTGELFF.

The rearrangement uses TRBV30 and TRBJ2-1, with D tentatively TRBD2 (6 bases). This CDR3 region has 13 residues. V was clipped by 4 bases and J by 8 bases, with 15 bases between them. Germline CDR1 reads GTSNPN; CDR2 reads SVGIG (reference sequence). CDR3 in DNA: TGTGCCTGGACAACTAGCTCGTCCCATGAGCAGTTCTTC. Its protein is CAWTTSSSHEQFF.

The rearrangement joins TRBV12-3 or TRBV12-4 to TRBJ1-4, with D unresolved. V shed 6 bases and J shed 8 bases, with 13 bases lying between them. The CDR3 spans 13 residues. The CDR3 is CASRHNLEEKLFF. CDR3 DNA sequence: TGTGCCAGCAGGCATAACCTAGAGGAAAAACTGTTTTTT.

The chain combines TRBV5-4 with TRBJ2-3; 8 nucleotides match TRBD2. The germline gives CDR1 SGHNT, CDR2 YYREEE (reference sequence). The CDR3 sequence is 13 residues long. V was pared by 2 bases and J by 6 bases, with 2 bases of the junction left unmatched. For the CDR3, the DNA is TGTGCCAGCAGCTTCGCTAGCGGGGATACGCAGTATTTT. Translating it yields CASSFASGDTQYF.

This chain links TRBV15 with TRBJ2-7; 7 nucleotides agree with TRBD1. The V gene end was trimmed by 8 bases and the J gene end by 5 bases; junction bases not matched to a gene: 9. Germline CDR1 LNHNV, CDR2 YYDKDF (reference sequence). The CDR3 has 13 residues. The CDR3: CATQGQGVNEQYF. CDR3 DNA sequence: TGTGCCACCCAGGGGCAGGGGGTAAACGAGCAGTACTTC.

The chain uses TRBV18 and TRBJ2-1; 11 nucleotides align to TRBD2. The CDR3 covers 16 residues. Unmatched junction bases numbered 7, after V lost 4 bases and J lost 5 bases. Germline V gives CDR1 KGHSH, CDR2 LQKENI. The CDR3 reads CASSLVLAGEDNEQFF. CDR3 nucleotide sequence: TGTGCCAGCTCACTAGTACTAGCGGGAGAGGACAATGAGCAGTTCTTC.

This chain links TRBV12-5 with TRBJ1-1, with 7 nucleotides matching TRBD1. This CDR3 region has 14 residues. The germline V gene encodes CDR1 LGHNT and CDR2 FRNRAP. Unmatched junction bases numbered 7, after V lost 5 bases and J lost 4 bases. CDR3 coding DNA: TGTGCTAGTGGTCCCCAGACAGGGACCACTGAAGCTTTCTTT. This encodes CASGPQTGTTEAFF. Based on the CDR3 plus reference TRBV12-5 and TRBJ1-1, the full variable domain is DARVTQTPRHKVTEMGQEVTMRCQPILGHNTVFWYRQTMMQGLELLAYFRNRAPLDDSGMPKDRFSAEMPDATLATLKIQPSEPRDSAVYFCASGPQTGTTEAFFGQGTRLTVV.

CDR3 sequence reads: CASSEPGRGKGYEQYF. Written as DNA, the CDR3 is TGTGCCAGCAGTGAACCCGGGAGGGGAAAAGGCTACGAGCAGTACTTC. V and J are TRBV6-1 and TRBJ2-7; 8 bases agree with TRBD2. Germline lookup yields CDR1 MNHNS and CDR2 SASEGT. This CDR3 contains 16 residues. Trimming removed 2 bases from V and 3 bases from J; junction bases left unmatched: 9.

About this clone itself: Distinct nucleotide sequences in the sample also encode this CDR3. CDR3 DNA sequence: TGTGCCAGCAGTGGACAGACCTACGAGCAGTACTTC. The encoded protein is CASSGQTYEQYF. The chain employs TRBV2 and TRBJ2-7; possibly TRBD1 for D (5 bases). The CDR3 is made up of 12 amino acids. V was clipped by 4 bases and J by 2 bases, with 6 bases between them. CDR1 is SNHLY and CDR2 is FYNNEI in the germline V gene.

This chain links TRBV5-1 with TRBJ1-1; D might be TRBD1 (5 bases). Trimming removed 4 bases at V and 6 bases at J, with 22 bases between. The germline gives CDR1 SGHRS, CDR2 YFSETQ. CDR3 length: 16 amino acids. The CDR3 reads CASSLGTLPVVAEAFF. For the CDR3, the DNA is TGCGCCAGCAGCCTGGGGACTCTGCCCGTGGTCGCTGAAGCTTTCTTT.

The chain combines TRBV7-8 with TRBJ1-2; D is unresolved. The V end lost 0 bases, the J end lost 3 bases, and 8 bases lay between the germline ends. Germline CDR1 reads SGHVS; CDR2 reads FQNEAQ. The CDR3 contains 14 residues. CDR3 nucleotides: TGTGCCAGCAGCTTAGCCATCACAGACTATGGCTACACCTTC. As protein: CASSLAITDYGYTF.

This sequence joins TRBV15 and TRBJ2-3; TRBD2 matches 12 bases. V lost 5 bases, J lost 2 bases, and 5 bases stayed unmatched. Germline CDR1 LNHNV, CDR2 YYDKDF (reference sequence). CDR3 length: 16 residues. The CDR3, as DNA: TGTGCCACCAGCTCCGGACTAGCGGGGAACACAGATACGCAGTATTTT. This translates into CATSSGLAGNTDTQYF.

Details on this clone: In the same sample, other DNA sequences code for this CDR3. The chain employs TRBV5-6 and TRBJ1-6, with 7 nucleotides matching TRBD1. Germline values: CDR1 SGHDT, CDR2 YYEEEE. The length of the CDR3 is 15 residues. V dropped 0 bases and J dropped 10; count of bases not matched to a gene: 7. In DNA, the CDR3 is TGTGCCAGCAGCTTGGGTGCACAGGGGAACTCACCCCTCCACTTT. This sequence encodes CASSLGAQGNSPLHF.

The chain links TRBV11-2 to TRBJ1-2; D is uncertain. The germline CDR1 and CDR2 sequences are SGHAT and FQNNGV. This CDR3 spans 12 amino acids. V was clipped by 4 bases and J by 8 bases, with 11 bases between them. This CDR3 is CASSSETSGYTF. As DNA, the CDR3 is TGTGCCAGCAGCTCAGAGACAAGCGGCTACACCTTC.

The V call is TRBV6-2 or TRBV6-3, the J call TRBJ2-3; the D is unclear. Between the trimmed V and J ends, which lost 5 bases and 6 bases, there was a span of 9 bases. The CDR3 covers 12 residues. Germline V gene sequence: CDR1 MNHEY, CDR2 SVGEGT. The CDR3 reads CASSTLGDTQYF. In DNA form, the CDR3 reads TGTGCCAGCAGTACCCTCGGGGATACGCAGTATTTT.

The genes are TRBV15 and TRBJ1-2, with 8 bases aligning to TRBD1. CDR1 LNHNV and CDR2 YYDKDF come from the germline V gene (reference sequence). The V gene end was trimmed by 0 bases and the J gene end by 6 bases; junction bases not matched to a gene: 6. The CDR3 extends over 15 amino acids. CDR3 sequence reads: CATSRDDRGRDGYTF. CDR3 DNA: TGTGCCACCAGCAGAGATGACAGGGGTAGAGATGGCTACACCTTC.

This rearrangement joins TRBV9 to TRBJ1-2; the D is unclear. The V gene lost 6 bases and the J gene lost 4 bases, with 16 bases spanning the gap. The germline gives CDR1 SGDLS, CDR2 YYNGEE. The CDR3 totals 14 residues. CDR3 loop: CASTPYQLSYGYTF. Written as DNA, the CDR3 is TGTGCCAGCACGCCCTACCAACTTAGCTATGGCTACACCTTC.

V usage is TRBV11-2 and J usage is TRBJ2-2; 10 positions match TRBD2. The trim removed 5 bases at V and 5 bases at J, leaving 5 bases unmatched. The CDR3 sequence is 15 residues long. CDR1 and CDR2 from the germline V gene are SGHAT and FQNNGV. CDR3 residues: CASSGAGGPTGELFF. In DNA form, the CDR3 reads TGTGCCAGCAGCGGAGCGGGAGGGCCGACCGGGGAGCTGTTTTTT. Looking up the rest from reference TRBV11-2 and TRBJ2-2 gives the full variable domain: EAGVAQSPRYKIIEKRQSVAFWCNPISGHATLYWYQQILGQGPKLLIQFQNNGVVDDSQLPKDRFSAERLKGVDSTLKIQPAKLEDSAVYLCASSGAGGPTGELFFGEGSRLTVL.

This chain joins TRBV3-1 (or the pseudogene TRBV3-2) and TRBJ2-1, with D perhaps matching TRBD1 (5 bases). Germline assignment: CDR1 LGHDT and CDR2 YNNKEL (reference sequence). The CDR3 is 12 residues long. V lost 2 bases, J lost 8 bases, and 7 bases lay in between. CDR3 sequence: CASSQLGDEQFF. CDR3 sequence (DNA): TGTGCCAGCAGCCAACTAGGGGATGAGCAGTTCTTC.

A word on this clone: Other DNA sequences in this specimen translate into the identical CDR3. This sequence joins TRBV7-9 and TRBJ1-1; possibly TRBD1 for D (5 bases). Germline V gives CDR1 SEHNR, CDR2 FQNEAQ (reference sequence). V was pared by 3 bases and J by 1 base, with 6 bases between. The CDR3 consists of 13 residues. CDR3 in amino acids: CASSFTGNTEAFF. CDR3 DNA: TGTGCCAGCAGCTTTACAGGGAACACTGAAGCTTTCTTT.